This passage covers 15 T cell receptor beta chains from one sample sequenced in a study of blood T cell repertoires in COVID-19. Method: immunoSEQ multiplex PCR; TCRdb's copy keeps in-frame clones and lacks some. The table has 90,000 to 130,000 clones, around 64% seen once. Sequencing was carried out using peripheral blood. The receptors were sampled from a woman aged 40 to 49 with acute or convalescent COVID-19.

The chain links TRBV27 to TRBJ1-2; perhaps TRBD1 as D (5 bases). Germline V gene sequence: CDR1 MNHEY, CDR2 SMNVEV (reference sequence). The CDR3 runs 12 residues. V lost 7 bases and J lost 9, with 15 bases in between. As DNA, the CDR3 is TGTGCCAGCACCTCCGGACAATCCCGCTACACCTTC. Its protein product is CASTSGQSRYTF.

CDR3 coding DNA: TGTGCCAGCAGCTTAGTGACGGGTCAAGAGACCCAGTACTTC. This translates into CASSLVTGQETQYF. V gene TRBV5-5 combines with J gene TRBJ2-5; D unresolved. CDR3 length equals 14 residues. CDR1 and CDR2 from the germline V gene are SGHKS and YYEKEE (reference sequence). Trimming stripped 2 bases from V and 2 bases from J, with 10 bases between.

This sequence joins TRBV2 and TRBJ2-5; 7 positions agree with TRBD1. This CDR3 is 13 amino acids long. Trimming took 6 bases from V and 5 from J; bases not matched to a gene: 6. Germline V gene sequence: CDR1 SNHLY, CDR2 FYNNEI. DNA for the CDR3: TGTGCCAGCAGAAAGGAACAGGGGGAGACCCAGTACTTC. Amino acid sequence: CASRKEQGETQYF. The full variable domain, its missing parts supplied by reference TRBV2 and TRBJ2-5, is EPEVTQTPSHQVTQMGQEVILRCVPISNHLYFYWYRQILGQKVEFLVSFYNNEISEKSEIFDDQFSVERPDGSNFTLKIRSTKLEDSAMYFCASRKEQGETQYFGPGTRLLVL.

The V call is TRBV27, the J call TRBJ2-7; tentative D call: TRBD2 (7 bases). With 2 bases removed from V and 7 bases from J, the gap between germline ends came to 12 bases. CDR1 and CDR2 from the germline V gene are MNHEY and SMNVEV (reference sequence). The CDR3 is 13 amino acids. CDR3 sequence (DNA): TGTGCCAGCAGTTTAAGGGAGGGGGGGGAGCAGTACTTC. Its translation is CASSLREGGEQYF.

This clone was detected a few times. The chain uses TRBV6-6 and TRBJ2-7; D perhaps matches TRBD2 (5 bases). The CDR3 is made up of 15 amino acids. Germline values: CDR1 MNHNY, CDR2 SVGAGI (reference sequence). V was pared by 0 bases and J by 4 bases, with 13 bases between. In DNA form, the CDR3 reads TGTGCCAGCAGTTACTCGGGAGAACGGACTTACGAGCAGTACTTC. It specifies CASSYSGERTYEQYF.

The V call is TRBV2, the J call TRBJ2-7, with 10 bases lining up with TRBD2. CDR1 is SNHLY, CDR2 FYNNEI, per germline. V lost 4 bases and J lost 7; bases outside the gene matches: 10. The CDR3 extends over 15 amino acids. CDR3 amino acids: CASSGSSGGQGEQYF. DNA of the CDR3: TGTGCCAGCAGTGGGTCTAGCGGGGGCCAGGGGGAGCAGTACTTC.

The rearrangement joins TRBV28 to TRBJ2-1; the D is unclear. Germline V lookup: CDR1 MDHEN, CDR2 SYDVKM. The CDR3 length is 12 residues. V dropped 3 bases and J dropped 3 bases, with 3 bases sitting between them. The CDR3 loop reads CASSFGYNEQFF. CDR3 sequence (DNA): TGTGCCAGCAGTTTCGGCTACAATGAGCAGTTCTTC.

V usage is TRBV9 and J usage is TRBJ1-1; no clear D gene. The CDR3 runs to 12 residues. V lost 4 bases to trimming and J lost 7 bases, with 11 bases between them. The germline V gene encodes CDR1 SGDLS and CDR2 YYNGEE. The CDR3 nucleotides read TGTGCCAGCAGCACGCAGACAAGTGAAGCTTTCTTT. Its translation is CASSTQTSEAFF.

This rearrangement joins TRBV4-3 to TRBJ2-2, with D perhaps matching TRBD1 (5 bases). This CDR3 has 18 residues. The germline CDR1 and CDR2 sequences are LGHNA and YSLEER. Trimming shortened V by 2 bases and J by 0 bases, and 16 bases separated the two germline ends. DNA of the CDR3: TGCGCCAGCAGCCAATCCCCGTGGACATCCTCGAACACCGGGGAGCTGTTTTTT. Protein: CASSQSPWTSSNTGELFF.

This chain connects TRBV29-1 to TRBJ1-2; 9 nucleotides line up with TRBD1. Germline V gene lookup returns CDR1 SQVTM and CDR2 ANQGSEA. V was clipped by 6 bases and J by 5 bases; unmatched bases: 10. The CDR3 contains 14 residues. The CDR3 coding sequence is TGCAGCGTAGGGGTTGGACAGGGGAGTTATGGCTACACCTTC. It encodes CSVGVGQGSYGYTF.

This clone showed up just a few times. The chain combines TRBV7-2 with TRBJ1-6; the D is unclear. Between the trimmed V and J ends, which lost 8 bases and 9 bases, there was a span of 5 bases. This CDR3 has 10 amino acids. Germline V CDR1 and CDR2: SGHTA, FQGNSA. DNA for the CDR3: TGTGCCAGCGGCAGTTCACCCCTCCACTTT. It encodes CASGSSPLHF.

With respect to this clone: At one end the junction does not follow the germline gene, possibly because of a read error. The genes are TRBV3-1 (or the pseudogene TRBV3-2) and TRBJ2-2; 7 bases line up with TRBD1. From germline, CDR1 is LGHDT and CDR2 YNNKEL (reference sequence). This CDR3 has 17 residues. The CDR3 spells CASNQYLGGANTGELFF. The CDR3, as DNA: TGTGCCAGCAACCAATATTTAGGGGGCGCAAACACCGGGGAGCTGTTTTTT.

This clone was found a few times. Here the CDR3 DNA reads TGTGCCAGCAGCTTGGGGGAGGCTTACAATGAGCAGTTCTTC. Its translation: CASSLGEAYNEQFF. The rearrangement joins TRBV5-4 to TRBJ2-1; TRBD2 is a possible D gene (6 bases). The germline CDR1 and CDR2 sequences are SGHNT and YYREEE (reference sequence). V lost 0 bases, J lost 4 bases, and 8 bases lay in between. The length of the CDR3 is 14 residues. The full variable domain, with the rest looked up from reference TRBV5-4 and TRBJ2-1, is ETGVTQSPTHLIKTRGQQVTLRCSSQSGHNTVSWYQQALGQGPQFIFQYYREEENGRGNFPPRFSGLQFPNYSSELNVNALELDDSALYLCASSLGEAYNEQFFGPGTRLTVL.

This chain connects TRBV7-9 to TRBJ2-3, with D perhaps matching TRBD2 (6 bases). V dropped 5 bases and J dropped 2 bases, with 14 bases sitting between them. The V gene's germline CDR1 is SEHNR and CDR2 FQNEAQ (reference sequence). CDR3 length: 15 amino acids. The DNA for the CDR3 is TGTGCCAGCAGCCTGGGGGGTGGGGCCACAGATACGCAGTATTTT. It codes for CASSLGGGATDTQYF. The variable domain in full, with the rest retrieved from reference TRBV7-9 and TRBJ2-3, is DTGVSQNPRHKITKRGQNVTFRCDPISEHNRLYWYRQTLGQGPEFLTYFQNEAQLEKSRLLSDRFSAERPKGSFSTLEIQRTEQGDSAMYLCASSLGGGATDTQYFGPGTRLTVL.

The V call is TRBV6-5, the J call TRBJ2-5, with 8 bases lining up with TRBD1. With 8 bases clipped from V and 4 bases from J, the junction kept 12 bases outside the gene matches. Germline-derived CDR1 and CDR2 are MNHEY and SVGAGI. This CDR3 spans 15 amino acids. CDR3 in amino acids: CASRPGQGVGETQYF. CDR3 coding DNA: TGTGCCAGCCGACCCGGACAGGGTGTAGGAGAGACCCAGTACTTC.